The clone carrying this T cell receptor beta chain was counted ten times or more. Its antigen is not known. This record belongs to a study of T cells in Graves' hyperthyroidism and ophthalmopathy. Study background: The blood sample was taken at first diagnosis, before treatment began.

Amplification of TCR beta CDR3 regions was performed using RNA transcripts as template. The TCR CDR3 was amplified in a first-round RT-PCR using the HTBI primer set. TCRdb recomputed calls from the multiplex PCR reads with MiXCR, one row per CDR3 protein. The sample holds over 500,000 distinct CDR3 sequences; roughly 16% are singletons and the top ten take 29%. Study outcomes and limitations: Blood shared most expanded thyroid clonotypes above 0.001. Through a model of 13 V-J features, ophthalmopathy was separated from stable hyperthyroidism.

The CDR3 consists of 14 residues. Germline V lookup: CDR1 SGHRS, CDR2 YFSETQ. Deletions cut 2 bases from V and 7 bases from J, with 13 bases between. Exclusion of patients followed from uncontrolled infection, other autoimmune disease, pregnancy or lactation. The TCR originated in a woman in her twenties or thirties with Graves' ophthalmopathy. The chain is built from TRBV5-1 and TRBJ1-5, with a tentative D call TRBD1 (6 bases). Sequenced input: blood. In DNA, the CDR3 is TGCGCCAGCAGCTTACAGGGTGGGAGCCAGCCCCAGCATTTT. It translates to CASSLQGGSQPQHF.